This T cell receptor beta chain was obtained from a study of cytomegalovirus exposure and HLA in healthy donors. Turning to this clone: Antigen: not known.

This PCR relied on a set of 60 Vbeta primers and 13 Jbeta primers. This table comes from immunoSEQ multiplex PCR, and its TCRdb copy is limited to in-frame clones, with some not included. The sample includes about 190,000 clones, roughly four fifths of them seen just once. Unmatched junction bases numbered 12, after V lost 3 bases and J lost 9 bases. Germline lookup yields CDR1 SGHVS and CDR2 FNYEAQ. The CDR3 has 16 residues. Overall study results and limits: The authors enumerated over 150 TCR beta chains as linked to cytomegalovirus. Sequences of the TCR beta chain were said to predict the HLA-A and HLA-B alleles of most subjects accurately.

The chain has TRBV7-6 and TRBJ2-1; TRBD2 agrees at 9 bases. Input material: PBMCs. This sequence was found in a man in his late teens or twenties in good health and CMV-seronegative. The CDR3 DNA reads TGTGCCAGCAGCTTGCCTCTTTGGCGGGAGGGGAGTGAGCAGTTCTTC. Amino acid sequence: CASSLPLWREGSEQFF.